This TCR beta chain was sequenced in a study of blood T cells in healthy people across ages. Combining a sample-barcoded 5' primer with a J-beta primer mix, a second PCR ran for about 7 to 11 cycles. From the 5' RACE reads, TCRdb called clonotypes with MiXCR, one entry per CDR3 protein. The sample lists around 870,000 distinct CDR3 sequences; 29% were seen once. Germline V gene data show CDR1 as SGHRS and CDR2 as YFSETQ. The CDR3 consists of 16 residues. Between the trimmed V and J ends, which lost 5 bases and 0 bases, there was a span of 12 bases. Sequenced input: blood. The clonotype comes from a woman of 80 years or more in good health. The chain employs TRBV5-1 and TRBJ1-6; possible D gene TRBD1, 5 bases. The CDR3: CASRIGRDSYNSPLHF. CDR3 nucleotides: TGCGCCAGCAGGATCGGCAGGGACTCCTATAATTCACCCCTCCACTTT.